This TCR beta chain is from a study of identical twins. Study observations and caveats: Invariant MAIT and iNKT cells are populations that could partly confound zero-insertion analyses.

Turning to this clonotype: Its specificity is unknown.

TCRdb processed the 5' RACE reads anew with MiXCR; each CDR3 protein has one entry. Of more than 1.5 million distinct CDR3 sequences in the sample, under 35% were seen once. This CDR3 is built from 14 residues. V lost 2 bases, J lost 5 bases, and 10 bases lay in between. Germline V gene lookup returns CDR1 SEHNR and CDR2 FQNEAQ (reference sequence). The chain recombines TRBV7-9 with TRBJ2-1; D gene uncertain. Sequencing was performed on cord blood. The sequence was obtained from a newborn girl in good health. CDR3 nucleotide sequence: TGTGCCAGCAGCTTAATCGACACCGACAATGAGCAGTTCTTC. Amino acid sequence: CASSLIDTDNEQFF.